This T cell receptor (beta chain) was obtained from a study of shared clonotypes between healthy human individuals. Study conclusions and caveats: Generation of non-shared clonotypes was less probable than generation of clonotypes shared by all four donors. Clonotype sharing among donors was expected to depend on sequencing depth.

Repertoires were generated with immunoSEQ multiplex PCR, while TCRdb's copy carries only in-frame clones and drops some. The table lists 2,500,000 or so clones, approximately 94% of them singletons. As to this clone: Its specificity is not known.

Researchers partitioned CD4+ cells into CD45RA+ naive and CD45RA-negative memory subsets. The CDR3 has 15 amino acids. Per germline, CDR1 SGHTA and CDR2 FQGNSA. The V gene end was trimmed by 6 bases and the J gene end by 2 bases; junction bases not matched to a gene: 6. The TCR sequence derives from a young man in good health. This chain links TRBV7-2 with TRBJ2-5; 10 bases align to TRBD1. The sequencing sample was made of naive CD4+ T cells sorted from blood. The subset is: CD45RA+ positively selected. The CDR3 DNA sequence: TGTGCCAGCAGTCCAGCGGGACAGGGGCAAGAGACCCAGTACTTC. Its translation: CASSPAGQGQETQYF. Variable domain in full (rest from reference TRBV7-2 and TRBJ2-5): GAGVSQSPSNKVTEKGKDVELRCDPISGHTALYWYRQSLGQGLEFLIYFQGNSAPDKSGLPSDRFSAERTGGSVSTLTIQRTQQEDSAVYLCASSPAGQGQETQYFGPGTRLLVL.